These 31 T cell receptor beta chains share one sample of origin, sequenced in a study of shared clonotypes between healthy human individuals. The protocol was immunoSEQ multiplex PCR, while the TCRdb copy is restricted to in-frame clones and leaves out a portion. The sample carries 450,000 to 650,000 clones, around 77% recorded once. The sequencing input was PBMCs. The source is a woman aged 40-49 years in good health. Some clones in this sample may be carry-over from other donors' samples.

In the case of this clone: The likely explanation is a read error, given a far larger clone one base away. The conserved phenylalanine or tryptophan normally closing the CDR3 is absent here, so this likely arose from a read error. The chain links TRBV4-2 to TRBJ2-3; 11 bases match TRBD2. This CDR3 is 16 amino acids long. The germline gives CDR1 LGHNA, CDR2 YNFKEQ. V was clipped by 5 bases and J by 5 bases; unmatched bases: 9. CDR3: CASSARLAGGGDTQYS. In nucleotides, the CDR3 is TGTGCCAGCAGCGCCCGTCTAGCGGGAGGAGGAGATACGCAGTATTCT.

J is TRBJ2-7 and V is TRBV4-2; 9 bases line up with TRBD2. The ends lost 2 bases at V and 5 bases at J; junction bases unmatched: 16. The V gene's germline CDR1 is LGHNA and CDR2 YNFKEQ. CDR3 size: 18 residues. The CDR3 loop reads CASSQLGIAGARGDEQYF. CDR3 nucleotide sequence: TGTGCCAGCAGCCAACTTGGGATAGCGGGAGCCCGAGGGGACGAGCAGTACTTC.

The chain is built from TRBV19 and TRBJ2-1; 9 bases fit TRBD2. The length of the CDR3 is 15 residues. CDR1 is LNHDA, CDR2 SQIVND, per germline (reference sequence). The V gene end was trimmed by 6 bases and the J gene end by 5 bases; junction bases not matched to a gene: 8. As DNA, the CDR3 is TGTGCCAGTAGCTTAGCGGGAGTCCTCAACAATGAGCAGTTCTTC. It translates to CASSLAGVLNNEQFF. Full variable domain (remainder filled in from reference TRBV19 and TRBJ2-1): DGGITQSPKYLFRKEGQNVTLSCEQNLNHDAMYWYRQDPGQGLRLIYYSQIVNDFQKGDIAEGYSVSREKKESFPLTVTSAQKNPTAFYLCASSLAGVLNNEQFFGPGTRLTVL.

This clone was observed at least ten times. CDR3 in DNA: TGCAGCGTTGAAGTGGTTTCTACTGAAGCTTTCTTT. It codes for CSVEVVSTEAFF. V is TRBV29-1 and J is TRBJ1-1; D is uncertain. The CDR3 is 12 amino acids. V lost 1 base to trimming and J lost 5 bases, with 8 bases between them. Germline V gives CDR1 SQVTM, CDR2 ANQGSEA.

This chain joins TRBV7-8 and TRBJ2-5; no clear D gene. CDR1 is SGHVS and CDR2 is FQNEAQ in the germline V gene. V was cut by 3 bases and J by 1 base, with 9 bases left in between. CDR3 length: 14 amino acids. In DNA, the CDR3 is TGTGCCAGCAGCTTCACCGGGCCCCAAGAGACCCAGTACTTC. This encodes CASSFTGPQETQYF. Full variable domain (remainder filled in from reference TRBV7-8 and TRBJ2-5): GAGVSQSPRYKVAKRGQDVALRCDPISGHVSLFWYQQALGQGPEFLTYFQNEAQLDKSGLPSDRFFAERPEGSVSTLKIQRTQQEDSAVYLCASSFTGPQETQYFGPGTRLLVL.

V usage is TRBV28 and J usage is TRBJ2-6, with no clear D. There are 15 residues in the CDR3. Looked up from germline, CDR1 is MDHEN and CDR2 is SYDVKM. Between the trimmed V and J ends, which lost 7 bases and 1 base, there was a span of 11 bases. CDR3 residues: CASTSLLSGANVLTF. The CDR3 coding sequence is TGTGCCAGCACCTCTCTCCTATCTGGGGCCAACGTCCTGACTTTC.

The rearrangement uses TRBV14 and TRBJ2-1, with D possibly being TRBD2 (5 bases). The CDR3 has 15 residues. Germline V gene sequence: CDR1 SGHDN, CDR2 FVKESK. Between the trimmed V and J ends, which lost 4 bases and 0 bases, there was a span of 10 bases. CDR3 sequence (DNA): TGTGCCAGCAGCCGAGGACTTGGCTCCTACAATGAGCAGTTCTTC. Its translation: CASSRGLGSYNEQFF.

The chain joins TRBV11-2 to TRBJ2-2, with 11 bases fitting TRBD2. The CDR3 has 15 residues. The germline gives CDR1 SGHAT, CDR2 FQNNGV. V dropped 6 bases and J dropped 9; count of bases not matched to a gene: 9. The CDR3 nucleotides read TGTGCCAGCAGAACAACTAGCGGGGGCGACCGGGAGCTGTTTTTT. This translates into CASRTTSGGDRELFF.

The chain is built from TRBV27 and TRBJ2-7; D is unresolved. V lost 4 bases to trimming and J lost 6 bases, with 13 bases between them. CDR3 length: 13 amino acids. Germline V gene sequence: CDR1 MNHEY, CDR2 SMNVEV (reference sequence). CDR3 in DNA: TGTGCCAGCAGTTCAGTACCCCCCCTCGAGCAGTACTTC. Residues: CASSSVPPLEQYF.

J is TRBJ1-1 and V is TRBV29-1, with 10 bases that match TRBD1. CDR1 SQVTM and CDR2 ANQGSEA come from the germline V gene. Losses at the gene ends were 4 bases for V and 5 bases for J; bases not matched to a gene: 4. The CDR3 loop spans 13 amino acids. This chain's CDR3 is CSVGQGAGTEAFF. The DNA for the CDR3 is TGCAGCGTTGGACAGGGGGCAGGAACTGAAGCTTTCTTT.

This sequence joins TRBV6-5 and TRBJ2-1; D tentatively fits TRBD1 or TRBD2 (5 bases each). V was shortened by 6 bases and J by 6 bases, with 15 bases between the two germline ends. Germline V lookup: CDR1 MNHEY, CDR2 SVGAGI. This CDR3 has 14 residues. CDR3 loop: CASSPTRDRNEQFF. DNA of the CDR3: TGTGCCAGCAGCCCCACCAGGGACCGCAATGAGCAGTTCTTC.

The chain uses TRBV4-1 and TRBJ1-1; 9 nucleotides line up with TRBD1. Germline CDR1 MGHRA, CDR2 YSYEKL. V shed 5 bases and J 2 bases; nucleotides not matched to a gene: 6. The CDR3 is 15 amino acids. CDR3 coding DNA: TGCGCCAGCAGCAAATCGGGACAGGGTAACACTGAAGCTTTCTTT. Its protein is CASSKSGQGNTEAFF.

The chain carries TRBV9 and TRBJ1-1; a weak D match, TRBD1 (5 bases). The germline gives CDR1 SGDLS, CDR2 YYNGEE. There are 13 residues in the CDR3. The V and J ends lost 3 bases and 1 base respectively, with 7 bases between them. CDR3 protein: CASSADRNTEAFF. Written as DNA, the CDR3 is TGTGCCAGCAGCGCCGACAGGAACACTGAAGCTTTCTTT.

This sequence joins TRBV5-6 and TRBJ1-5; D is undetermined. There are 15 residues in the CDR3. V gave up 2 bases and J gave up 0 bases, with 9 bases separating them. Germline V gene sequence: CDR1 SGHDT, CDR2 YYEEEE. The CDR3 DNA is TGTGCCAGCAGCTTCTGGGGAATTAGCAATCAGCCCCAGCATTTT. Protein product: CASSFWGISNQPQHF.

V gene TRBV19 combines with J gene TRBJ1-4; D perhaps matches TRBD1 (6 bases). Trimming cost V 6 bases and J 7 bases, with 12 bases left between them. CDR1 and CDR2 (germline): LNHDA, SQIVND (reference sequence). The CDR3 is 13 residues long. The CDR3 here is CASRGAASEKLFF. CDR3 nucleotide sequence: TGTGCCAGTAGGGGGGCGGCGTCTGAAAAACTGTTTTTT.

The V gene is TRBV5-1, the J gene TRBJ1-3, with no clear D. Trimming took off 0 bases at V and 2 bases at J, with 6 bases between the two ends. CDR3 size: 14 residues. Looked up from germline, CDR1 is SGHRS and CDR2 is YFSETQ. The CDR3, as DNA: TGCGCCAGCAGCTTGGGCCCGCCTGGAAACACCATATATTTT. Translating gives CASSLGPPGNTIYF.

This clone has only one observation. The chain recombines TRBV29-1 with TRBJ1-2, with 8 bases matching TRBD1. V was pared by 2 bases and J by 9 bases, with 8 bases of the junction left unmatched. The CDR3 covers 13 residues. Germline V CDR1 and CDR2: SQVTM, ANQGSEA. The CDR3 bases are TGCAGCGTTGAAAAGGGGCAGGGGGCGAGCTACACCTTC. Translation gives CSVEKGQGASYTF.

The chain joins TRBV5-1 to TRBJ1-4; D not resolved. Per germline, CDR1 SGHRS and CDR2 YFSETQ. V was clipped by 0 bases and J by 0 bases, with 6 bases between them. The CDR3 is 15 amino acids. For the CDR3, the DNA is TGCGCCAGCAGCTTGGGAGGAACAACTAATGAAAAACTGTTTTTT. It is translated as CASSLGGTTNEKLFF.

DNA for the CDR3: TGTGCCAGCAGCTCTGACCCCCACAATGAGCAGTTCTTC. Protein product: CASSSDPHNEQFF. The chain links TRBV11-1 to TRBJ2-1; D gene unclear. CDR1 SGHAT and CDR2 FQDESV come from the germline V gene (reference sequence). The V end lost 4 bases, the J end lost 5 bases, and 9 bases lay between the germline ends. This CDR3 is 13 amino acids long. Variable domain in full (rest from reference TRBV11-1 and TRBJ2-1): EAEVAQSPRYKITEKSQAVAFWCDPISGHATLYWYRQILGQGPELLVQFQDESVVDDSQLPKDRFSAERLKGVDSTLKIQPAELGDSAMYLCASSSDPHNEQFFGPGTRLTVL.

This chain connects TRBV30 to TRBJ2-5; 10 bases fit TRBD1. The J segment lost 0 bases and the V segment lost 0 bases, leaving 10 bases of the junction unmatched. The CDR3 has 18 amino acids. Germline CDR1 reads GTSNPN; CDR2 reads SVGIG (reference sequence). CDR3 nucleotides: TGTGCCTGGAGTGTGGGGACAGGGGACCGTAGGTACCAAGAGACCCAGTACTTC. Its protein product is CAWSVGTGDRRYQETQYF.

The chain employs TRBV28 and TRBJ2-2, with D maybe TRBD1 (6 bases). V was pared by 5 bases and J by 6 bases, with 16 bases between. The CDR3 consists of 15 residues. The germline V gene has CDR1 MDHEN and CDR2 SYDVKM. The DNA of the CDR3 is TGTGCCAGCAGTCGGATCCGGGACACCGCCGGGGAGCTGTTTTTT. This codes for CASSRIRDTAGELFF.

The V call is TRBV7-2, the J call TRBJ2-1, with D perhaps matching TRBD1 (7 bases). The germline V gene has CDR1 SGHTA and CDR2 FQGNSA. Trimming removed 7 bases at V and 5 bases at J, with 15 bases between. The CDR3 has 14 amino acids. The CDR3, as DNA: TGTGCCAGCACCACGCCAGGGGGGCACAATGAGCAGTTCTTC. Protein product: CASTTPGGHNEQFF.

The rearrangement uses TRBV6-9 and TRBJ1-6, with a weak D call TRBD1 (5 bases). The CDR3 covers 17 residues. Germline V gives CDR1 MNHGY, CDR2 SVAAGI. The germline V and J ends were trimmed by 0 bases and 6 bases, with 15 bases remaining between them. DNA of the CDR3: TGTGCCAGCAGTTATTCGTTTGGGGCCCTCGGTAATTCACCCCTCCACTTT. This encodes CASSYSFGALGNSPLHF.

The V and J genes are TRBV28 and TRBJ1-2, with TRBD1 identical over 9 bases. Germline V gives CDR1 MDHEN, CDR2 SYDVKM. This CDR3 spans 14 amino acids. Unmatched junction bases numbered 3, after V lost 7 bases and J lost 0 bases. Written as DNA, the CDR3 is TGTGCCAGCAAGAGGACAGGGGCTAACTATGGCTACACCTTC. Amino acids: CASKRTGANYGYTF.

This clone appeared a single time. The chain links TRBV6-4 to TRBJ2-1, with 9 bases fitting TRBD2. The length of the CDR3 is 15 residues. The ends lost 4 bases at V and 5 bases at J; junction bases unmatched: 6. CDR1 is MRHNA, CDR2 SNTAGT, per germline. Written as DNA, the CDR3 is TGTGCCAGCAGTGTAGCTAGCGGGACCCACAATGAGCAGTTCTTC. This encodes CASSVASGTHNEQFF.

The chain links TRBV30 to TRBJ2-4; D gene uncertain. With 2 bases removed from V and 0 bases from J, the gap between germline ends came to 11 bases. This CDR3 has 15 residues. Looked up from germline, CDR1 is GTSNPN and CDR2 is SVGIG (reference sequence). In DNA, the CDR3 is TGTGCCTGGAGTAAGGTAGAGATAGCCAAAAACATTCAGTACTTC. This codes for CAWSKVEIAKNIQYF.

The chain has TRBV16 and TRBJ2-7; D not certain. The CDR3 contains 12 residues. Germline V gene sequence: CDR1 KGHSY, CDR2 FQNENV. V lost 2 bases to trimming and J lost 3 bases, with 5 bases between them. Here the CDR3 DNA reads TGTGCCAGCAGCCAAATGGGCTACGAGCAGTACTTC. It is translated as CASSQMGYEQYF.

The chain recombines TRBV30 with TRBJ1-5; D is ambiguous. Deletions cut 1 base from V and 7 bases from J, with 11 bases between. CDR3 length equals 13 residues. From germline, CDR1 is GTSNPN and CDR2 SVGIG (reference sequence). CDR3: CAWSGKGSQPQHF. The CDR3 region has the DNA TGTGCCTGGAGTGGAAAAGGATCCCAGCCCCAGCATTTT.

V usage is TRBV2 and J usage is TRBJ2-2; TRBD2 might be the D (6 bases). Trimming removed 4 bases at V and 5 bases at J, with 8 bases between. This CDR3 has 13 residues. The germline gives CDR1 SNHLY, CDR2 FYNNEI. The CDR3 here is CASSAAGTGELFF. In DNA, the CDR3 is TGTGCCAGCAGTGCGGCGGGAACCGGGGAGCTGTTTTTT.

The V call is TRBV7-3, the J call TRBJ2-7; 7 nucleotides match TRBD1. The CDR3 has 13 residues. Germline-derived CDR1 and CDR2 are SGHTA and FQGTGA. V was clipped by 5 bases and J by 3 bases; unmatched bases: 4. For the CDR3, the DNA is TGTGCCAGCAGCCCCGGACAGGTCTACGAGCAGTACTTC. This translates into CASSPGQVYEQYF.

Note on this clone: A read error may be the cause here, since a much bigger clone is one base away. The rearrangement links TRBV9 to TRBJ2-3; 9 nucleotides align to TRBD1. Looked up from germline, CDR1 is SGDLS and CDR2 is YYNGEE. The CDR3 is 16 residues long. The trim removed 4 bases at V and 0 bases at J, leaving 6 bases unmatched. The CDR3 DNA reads TGTGCCAGCAGCAGACTGACAGGGGGAAGCACAGATACGCAGTATTTT. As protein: CASSRLTGGSTDTQYF.